This T cell receptor (beta chain) was sequenced in a study of identical twins. Trimming took 4 bases from V and 1 from J; bases not matched to a gene: 6. CDR3 length equals 17 residues. TCRdb processed the 5' RACE reads anew with MiXCR; each CDR3 protein has one entry. The top ten clones hold 0.27% of a sample with some 1,700,000 distinct CDR3 sequences, 32% of them seen once. This clonotype came up a few times. The TCR comes from a newborn girl in good health. Sequenced input: cord blood. The chain employs TRBV12-3 or TRBV12-4 and TRBJ2-3; 12 positions agree with TRBD2. CDR3 nucleotide sequence: TGTGCCAGCAGTTCTCCGGGACTAGCGGGCCGCACAGATACGCAGTATTTT. It translates to CASSSPGLAGRTDTQYF.